These T cell receptor beta chains were read from a single sample in a study of identical twins. TCRdb ran MiXCR on the 5' RACE reads and lists one entry per CDR3 protein. The top ten clones hold 0.25% to 0.3% of a sample with some 1,600,000 distinct CDR3 sequences, more than 30% of them seen once. Sequencing was done on a sample of cord blood. The source of these receptors is a newborn girl in good health. Both conserved end residues are part of each CDR3. D genes are given only for firm matches. Clone size is shown for a subset of rows, as once, few, many or a class of expanded clone.

CDR3nt: TGCAGTGCTCGGACTAGCGGGGGGGCGCCCTACAATGAGCAGTTCTTC; CDR3aa: CSARTSGGAPYNEQFF; v_gene: TRBV20-1; abundance: once; j_gene: TRBJ2-1; d_gene: TRBD2
CDR3nt: TGTGCCAGCAGCCTGACCTCTGCCCAGTACTTC; CDR3aa: CASSLTSAQYF; v_gene: TRBV7-9; abundance: few; j_gene: TRBJ2-5; d_gene: -
CDR3nt: TGTGCCAGCAGCGACAGGGGGAAAGCTTTCTTT; CDR3aa: CASSDRGKAFF; v_gene: TRBV7-9; abundance: few; j_gene: TRBJ1-1; d_gene: TRBD1
CDR3nt: TGTGCCATCAGTGAGTCGTCCCAGGTTCCCTATAGCAATCAGCCCCAGCATTTT; CDR3aa: CAISESSQVPYSNQPQHF; v_gene: TRBV10-3; abundance: few; j_gene: TRBJ1-5; d_gene: -
CDR3nt: TGTGCCAGCAGCCCAGGACTAGCGGGGGGATTTGCCTACGAGCAGTACTTC; CDR3aa: CASSPGLAGGFAYEQYF; v_gene: TRBV3-1; abundance: -; j_gene: TRBJ2-7; d_gene: TRBD2
CDR3nt: TGTGCCAGCAGCCCGTCTTTTGCGGGCGTGTTGGAGACCCAGTACTTC; CDR3aa: CASSPSFAGVLETQYF; v_gene: TRBV11-1; abundance: -; j_gene: TRBJ2-5; d_gene: -
CDR3nt: TGTGCCAGCAGCACAGTAGCGGGGGGTCGCGCAGATACGCAGTATTTT; CDR3aa: CASSTVAGGRADTQYF; v_gene: TRBV5-4; abundance: -; j_gene: TRBJ2-3; d_gene: TRBD2
CDR3nt: TGTGCCAGCTCCAGGACAAGCCAGCAGGTTAGAGGAACCTACGAGCAGTACTTC; CDR3aa: CASSRTSQQVRGTYEQYF; v_gene: TRBV18; abundance: -; j_gene: TRBJ2-7; d_gene: -
CDR3nt: TGTGCCAGCAGCTTAGGTGGGCAAGCGGGAGTCAGCTCCTACAATGAGCAGTTCTTC; CDR3aa: CASSLGGQAGVSSYNEQFF; v_gene: TRBV11-3; abundance: -; j_gene: TRBJ2-1; d_gene: TRBD2
CDR3nt: TGTGCCAGCACCGGACAGGTCTACGAGCAGTACTTC; CDR3aa: CASTGQVYEQYF; v_gene: TRBV18; abundance: -; j_gene: TRBJ2-7; d_gene: TRBD1
CDR3nt: TGTGCCAGCAGTCGGACAGCCATCAGCGAGCAGTACTTC; CDR3aa: CASSRTAISEQYF; v_gene: TRBV12-3/TRBV12-4; abundance: few; j_gene: TRBJ2-7; d_gene: -
CDR3nt: TGTGCCAGCAGTTTCGGAGCGGGCACAGATACGCAGTATTTT; CDR3aa: CASSFGAGTDTQYF; v_gene: TRBV27; abundance: many; j_gene: TRBJ2-3; d_gene: -
CDR3nt: TGCAGTGCTAGAGCCGGGACAGGGGGCGCTAACTATGGCTACACCTTC; CDR3aa: CSARAGTGGANYGYTF; v_gene: TRBV20-1; abundance: few; j_gene: TRBJ1-2; d_gene: TRBD1
CDR3nt: TGTGCCAGCAGTTTTGGTAGCCGCTACAATGAGCAGTTCTTC; CDR3aa: CASSFGSRYNEQFF; v_gene: TRBV27; abundance: -; j_gene: TRBJ2-1; d_gene: -
CDR3nt: TGTGCCAGCCTAGGGCTTGCCATCAATCAGCCCCAGCATTTT; CDR3aa: CASLGLAINQPQHF; v_gene: TRBV19; abundance: -; j_gene: TRBJ1-5; d_gene: -
CDR3nt: TGCAGCGTTGTGGAAGGAGACGCCTATGGCTACACCTTC; CDR3aa: CSVVEGDAYGYTF; v_gene: TRBV29-1; abundance: once; j_gene: TRBJ1-2; d_gene: -
CDR3nt: TGTGCCACCAGTGACCACCTCTACGAGCAGTACTTC; CDR3aa: CATSDHLYEQYF; v_gene: TRBV24-1; abundance: few; j_gene: TRBJ2-7; d_gene: -
CDR3nt: TGCGCCGATCCTTCACAGGGGAGCTACGAGCAGTACTTC; CDR3aa: CADPSQGSYEQYF; v_gene: TRBV28; abundance: -; j_gene: TRBJ2-7; d_gene: TRBD1
CDR3nt: TGTGCCACCAGTGATTCCGGACAGGGGCTCAATGAGCAGTTCTTC; CDR3aa: CATSDSGQGLNEQFF; v_gene: TRBV24-1; abundance: few; j_gene: TRBJ2-1; d_gene: TRBD1
CDR3nt: TGTGCCAGTTCCGACAGGGTTGCCGAGCAGTACTTC; CDR3aa: CASSDRVAEQYF; v_gene: TRBV6-1; abundance: many; j_gene: TRBJ2-7; d_gene: TRBD1
CDR3nt: TGTGCCAGCAGCCCAAGGGGGCGGGAAGCTTTCTTT; CDR3aa: CASSPRGREAFF; v_gene: TRBV7-9; abundance: -; j_gene: TRBJ1-1; d_gene: TRBD1
CDR3nt: TGCGCCAGCAGCTTGGTTTTGGGGATAGATGAGCAGTTCTTC; CDR3aa: CASSLVLGIDEQFF; v_gene: TRBV5-1; abundance: few; j_gene: TRBJ2-1; d_gene: -
CDR3nt: TGTGCCAGCAGCCCCTGGGGCAGGGGTCCCTCCTACGAGCAGTACTTC; CDR3aa: CASSPWGRGPSYEQYF; v_gene: TRBV7-9; abundance: -; j_gene: TRBJ2-7; d_gene: -
CDR3nt: TGCAGCACATTAAGGGGGGCCTATGGCTACACCTTC; CDR3aa: CSTLRGAYGYTF; v_gene: TRBV29-1; abundance: -; j_gene: TRBJ1-2; d_gene: -
CDR3nt: TGTGCCAGCAGTTACACCGGGACTAGCGGGAGGTTAAGAACCGGGGAGCTGTTTTTT; CDR3aa: CASSYTGTSGRLRTGELFF; v_gene: TRBV6-2/TRBV6-3; abundance: few; j_gene: TRBJ2-2; d_gene: TRBD2
CDR3nt: TGTGCCACCAGTGACCCGGGACTAGCGGGTAACTCTCGAAATGAGCAGTTCTTC; CDR3aa: CATSDPGLAGNSRNEQFF; v_gene: TRBV24-1; abundance: few; j_gene: TRBJ2-1; d_gene: TRBD2
CDR3nt: TGTGCCACCAGTAGACAGTCGGGGGCAGATACGCAGTATTTT; CDR3aa: CATSRQSGADTQYF; v_gene: TRBV15; abundance: few; j_gene: TRBJ2-3; d_gene: -
CDR3nt: TGCAGTGCTTCCCGACCAGGGGGCAATCAGCCCCAGCATTTT; CDR3aa: CSASRPGGNQPQHF; v_gene: TRBV20-1; abundance: few; j_gene: TRBJ1-5; d_gene: -
CDR3nt: TGTGCCAGCAGCGTAGGTGTGGGGGATGAGCAGTTCTTC; CDR3aa: CASSVGVGDEQFF; v_gene: TRBV9; abundance: -; j_gene: TRBJ2-1; d_gene: -
CDR3nt: TGCAGTGCACTCCTGCTGCGACGGGGCCACGAGCAGTACTTC; CDR3aa: CSALLLRRGHEQYF; v_gene: TRBV20-1; abundance: -; j_gene: TRBJ2-7; d_gene: -
CDR3nt: TGCAGTGCCCCGGGTCGCAATGAGCAGTTCTTC; CDR3aa: CSAPGRNEQFF; v_gene: TRBV20-1; abundance: few; j_gene: TRBJ2-1; d_gene: -
CDR3nt: TGTGCCAGCAGCTTAGGGGGGAGGGATGAAAAACTGTTTTTT; CDR3aa: CASSLGGRDEKLFF; v_gene: TRBV13; abundance: few; j_gene: TRBJ1-4; d_gene: -
CDR3nt: TGTGCCAGCAGTATTCCTTCGGATCTGGGCTACACCTTC; CDR3aa: CASSIPSDLGYTF; v_gene: TRBV28; abundance: -; j_gene: TRBJ1-2; d_gene: -
CDR3nt: TGTGCCAGCAGTACCGGGACGGGCTCCTACAATGAGCAGTTCTTC; CDR3aa: CASSTGTGSYNEQFF; v_gene: TRBV2; abundance: many; j_gene: TRBJ2-1; d_gene: -
CDR3nt: TGTGCCATCAACCTCTACAATGAGCAGTTCTTC; CDR3aa: CAINLYNEQFF; v_gene: TRBV10-3; abundance: -; j_gene: TRBJ2-1; d_gene: -
CDR3nt: TGTGCCAGCAGTTTATTCGAACAGAACCAAGAGACCCAGTACTTC; CDR3aa: CASSLFEQNQETQYF; v_gene: TRBV12-3/TRBV12-4; abundance: many; j_gene: TRBJ2-5; d_gene: -
CDR3nt: TGCGCCAGCAGCTTGGACTCAGATACGCAGTATTTT; CDR3aa: CASSLDSDTQYF; v_gene: TRBV5-1; abundance: many; j_gene: TRBJ2-3; d_gene: -
CDR3nt: TGTGCCAGCACTCAACAAGAGACCCAGTACTTC; CDR3aa: CASTQQETQYF; v_gene: TRBV28; abundance: -; j_gene: TRBJ2-5; d_gene: -
CDR3nt: TGTGCCAGTAGTACTATCGACAGGTCCTACGAGCAGTACTTC; CDR3aa: CASSTIDRSYEQYF; v_gene: TRBV19; abundance: -; j_gene: TRBJ2-7; d_gene: -
CDR3nt: TGTGCCAGCAGTGATACAGGGAGTCAGCCCCAGCATTTT; CDR3aa: CASSDTGSQPQHF; v_gene: TRBV6-1; abundance: few; j_gene: TRBJ1-5; d_gene: -
CDR3nt: TGCAGCGTTGAAGTCGGACTTGCGGGAAGGCAGTTCTTC; CDR3aa: CSVEVGLAGRQFF; v_gene: TRBV29-1; abundance: -; j_gene: TRBJ2-1; d_gene: -
CDR3nt: TGTGCCAGCAGCCCCATAACGGATTTTGCGGGTAATGAGCAGTTCTTC; CDR3aa: CASSPITDFAGNEQFF; v_gene: TRBV11-3; abundance: -; j_gene: TRBJ2-1; d_gene: -
CDR3nt: TGTGCCATCAGCCCGGGACTTGGTGGAAAACTGTTTTTT; CDR3aa: CAISPGLGGKLFF; v_gene: TRBV3-1; abundance: -; j_gene: TRBJ1-4; d_gene: -
CDR3nt: TGCAGTGCTTATCGGACAGGGAAGTACGAGCAGTACTTC; CDR3aa: CSAYRTGKYEQYF; v_gene: TRBV20-1; abundance: few; j_gene: TRBJ2-7; d_gene: TRBD1
CDR3nt: TGCAGTGCTAGGACAGGGGCCTCTAATTCACCCCTCCACTTT; CDR3aa: CSARTGASNSPLHF; v_gene: TRBV20-1; abundance: -; j_gene: TRBJ1-6; d_gene: TRBD1